The subject of this entry is one T cell receptor (beta chain). Its antigen remains unknown. This specimen belongs to a study of post-analysis software for immune sequencing data. Study summary: Several disease courses (relapsing-remitting, secondary progressive and progressive-relapsing) of multiple sclerosis were included.

Presence of unique molecular identifiers characterized the TCR beta cDNA libraries. TCRdb fed the PCR reads into MiXCR, producing one record per CDR3 protein. The top ten hold roughly 3.4% of the sample, which has under 200,000 distinct CDR3 sequences, 29% seen once. The CDR3 contains 14 residues. Looked up from germline, CDR1 is SQVTM and CDR2 is ANQGSEA. Trimming left V 1 base short and J 7 bases short, with 13 bases between. Study-wide results and caveats: Patients carried a handful of TRBV segments more frequently than controls did, and TRBV5-6, TRBV5-1 and TRBV20-1 were among them.

V usage is TRBV29-1 and J usage is TRBJ2-2; possible D gene TRBD1, 6 bases. Input material: blood. This sequence was found in a girl aged 2-17 years with multiple sclerosis. The CDR3 reads CSVEVGAMGGELFF. The CDR3 DNA reads as TGCAGCGTTGAAGTGGGGGCGATGGGCGGGGAGCTGTTTTTT.